This paragraph reports one T cell receptor beta chain. The target antigen is unknown. One junction end disagrees with the germline gene, perhaps due to a read error. This sample was included in a study of T cell repertoires in cytomegalovirus infection. Study as a whole: In public TCR beta signatures, there were indications of both CMV infection and matching HLA type.

Study-level points and caveats: It was HLA-C-restricted CMV-specific TCR beta clonotypes that dominated the response ex vivo. Pooled public TCR beta family frequency picked out CMV carriers with the relevant HLA.

TCRdb itself ran the reads through MiXCR, one entry per CDR3 protein. The data hold about 140,000 distinct CDR3 sequences, with roughly 6% observed a single time. This CDR3 is 15 amino acids long. Germline V lookup: CDR1 SGHTA, CDR2 FQGNSA. This clonotype was obtained from a human donor in good health (CMV status not recorded). Some clones in this sample may be carry-over from other donors' samples. The chain combines TRBV7-2 with TRBJ2-1, with TRBD2 as a possible D gene (5 bases). The sequencing input was PBMCs. Here the CDR3 reads CASSLAAGAYNEQVF. DNA of the CDR3: TGTGCCAGCAGCTTAGCGGCGGGTGCCTACAATGAGCAGGTATTT.